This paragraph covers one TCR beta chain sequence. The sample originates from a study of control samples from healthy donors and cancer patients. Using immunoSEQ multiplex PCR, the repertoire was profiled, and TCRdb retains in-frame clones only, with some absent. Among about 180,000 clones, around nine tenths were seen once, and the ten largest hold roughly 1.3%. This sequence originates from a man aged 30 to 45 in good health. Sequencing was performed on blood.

This CDR3 reads CASSPRPLTGVGHILGDQPQHF. CDR3 coding DNA: TGCGCCAGCAGCCCTAGACCGCTGACAGGGGTGGGTCACATACTGGGGGATCAGCCCCAGCATTTT. The V gene is TRBV4-1, the J gene TRBJ1-5; 8 bases map to TRBD1. CDR1 and CDR2 from the germline V gene are MGHRA and YSYEKL. The V segment lost 4 bases and the J segment 5 bases; nucleotides outside the gene matches: 28. This CDR3 contains 22 residues.